The 7 T cell receptor beta chains reported below all come from one sample, sequenced in a study of beta chain features in type 1 diabetes. The entirety of the isolated RNA underwent reverse transcription, so expressed TCRB transcripts were sequenced. The assay was immunoSEQ multiplex PCR, and TCRdb's table has in-frame clones only and misses some. The sample carries 150,000 or so clones, less than 10% recorded once. Sequenced material: central memory CD4+ T cells from blood. The receptors derive from a woman between 40 and 50 years old in good health.

The gene calls are TRBV25-1 and TRBJ2-3; 8 bases agree with TRBD2. CDR1 and CDR2 from the germline V gene are MGHDK and SYGVNS. J was trimmed by 4 bases and V by 10 bases; bases with no gene match: 13. This CDR3 spans 15 amino acids. The DNA for the CDR3 is TGTGCCACCTCCCCCGCGGGGGGAGACCCAGATACGCAGTATTTT. This gives the protein CATSPAGGDPDTQYF.

The chain has TRBV7-2 and TRBJ2-7; D perhaps matches TRBD2 (6 bases). The germline V gene encodes CDR1 SGHTA and CDR2 FQGNSA. Deletions cut 2 bases from V and 6 bases from J, with 20 bases between. The CDR3 extends over 16 amino acids. The CDR3 region has the DNA TGTGCCAGCAGCTTATTCGGAGGGGCAGGCAGACTCGAGCAGTACTTC. Its protein is CASSLFGGAGRLEQYF. Looking up the rest from reference TRBV7-2 and TRBJ2-7 gives the full variable domain: GAGVSQSPSNKVTEKGKDVELRCDPISGHTALYWYRQSLGQGLEFLIYFQGNSAPDKSGLPSDRFSAERTGGSVSTLTIQRTQQEDSAVYLCASSLFGGAGRLEQYFGPGTRLTVT.

Only a few counts were recorded for this clone. The chain joins TRBV9 to TRBJ2-3; tentatively, D is TRBD1 (6 bases). Germline CDR1 and CDR2: SGDLS and YYNGEE. V was trimmed by 0 bases and J by 4 bases, leaving 15 bases between them. The CDR3 extends over 16 amino acids. The CDR3 DNA reads as TGTGCCAGCAGCGTAGGGGGGAACAGGGTTTCAGATACGCAGTATTTT. Translated, it gives CASSVGGNRVSDTQYF.

This clone was recorded a few times. This chain connects TRBV29-1 to TRBJ1-1, with D uncertain. CDR1 and CDR2 from the germline V gene are SQVTM and ANQGSEA. Trimming left V 5 bases short and J 2 bases short, with 15 bases between. This CDR3 has 14 residues. CDR3 region: CSVSPRSVNTEAFF. The CDR3 region has the DNA TGCAGCGTTTCCCCGCGGTCCGTAAACACTGAAGCTTTCTTT.

This chain uses TRBV6-4 with TRBJ1-6; no clear D. The V end was cut by 3 bases, the J end by 9 bases, with 9 bases between. The V gene's germline CDR1 is MRHNA and CDR2 SNTAGT. This CDR3 spans 13 amino acids. CDR3 region: CASSEGSGSPLHF. As DNA, the CDR3 is TGTGCCAGCAGTGAGGGGAGCGGTTCACCCCTCCACTTT.

This clone was found a few times. Other DNA sequences in this specimen translate into the identical CDR3. The V gene is TRBV7-2, the J gene TRBJ1-1; TRBD1 agrees at 7 bases. The germline V gene has CDR1 SGHTA and CDR2 FQGNSA. V was pared by 5 bases and J by 1 base, with 1 base of the junction left unmatched. The length of the CDR3 is 13 residues. The CDR3 is CASSRDRNTEAFF. The DNA of the CDR3 is TGTGCCAGCAGCCGGGACAGGAACACTGAAGCTTTCTTT.

The chain employs TRBV18 and TRBJ2-6; tentatively, D is TRBD1 (5 bases). Per germline, CDR1 KGHSH and CDR2 LQKENI. The CDR3 is 18 amino acids. Trimming cost V 1 base and J 0 bases, with 13 bases left between them. The CDR3 DNA sequence: TGTGCCAGCTCACCACGAATTATCAGGGTCTCTGGGGCCAACGTCCTGACTTTC. This translates into CASSPRIIRVSGANVLTF.